This T cell receptor (beta chain) was recovered during a study of T cell responses to AZD1222 COVID-19 vaccine (dated by TCRdb to the early 2020s). About the full investigation: AZD1222 recipients with second doses at about 4 weeks or about 12 weeks were pooled, because spike-specific TCR depth and breadth did not differ between schedules. TCR sequencing was performed for roughly 250 trial participants, of whom some 200 were given two doses of AZD1222 and around 25 were given two doses of MenACWY control vaccine. Trial participants were enrolled by age into 18-55, 56-69 and 70-plus year subgroups, with roughly 160, 29 and 62 TCR-sequenced participants respectively. Overall study outcomes, separate from this receptor: Participants were mostly white British, with more females than males. The authors suggested clonal diversity may have been underestimated. The 56-69-year group was small, and its depth increase did not reach significance, likely because of low power. Nearly half of unique spike-specific TCRs reportedly recognized epitopes outside regions mutated in the B.1.351 and B.1.1.7 variants. Spike-specific TCR breadth and depth rose significantly after two AZD1222 doses compared with day 0 and with MenACWY recipients. Only 5 to 7 AZD1222 recipients were SARS-CoV-2 seropositive at baseline, limiting conclusions about previously exposed vaccinees. The whole spike protein was spanned by vaccine-associated CD4 TCRs, and dominant responses were seen in regions 160-218 and 743-854. No day 14 peak-response samples were available, so repertoires were characterized only after the peak T cell response.

The CDR3 regions of human TCRbeta chains were analyzed by immunosequencing. The original pipeline was this. TCRs in the repertoires were matched against a reference library of SARS-CoV-2-specific TCRs that had been generated with the MIRA antigen-specificity platform. Breadth was defined as the fraction of unique TCRs that were SARS-CoV-2-associated, and depth was defined as the fraction of total T cells that were SARS-CoV-2-associated. Using the MIRA data, each spike-specific TCR was mapped to the spike region that the TCR reacts to and placed in a CD4 or CD8 class. Log10-transformed breadth and depth values were compared by one-way ANOVA with Sidak's multiple comparisons tests. TCRdb stores this immuneACCESS table with in-frame sequences only. Part of the clones is absent; in the studies checked, under half of the shortfall reflects unresolved V genes, and no reason is known for the rest. Clonal size and the V and J genes are those of that table, whereas D and trimming came from the DNA. For this sample there are about 140,000 clones; about nine tenths appear just once. About 3.5% of the sample comes from the top ten.

V loses 5 bases of germline sequence and J loses 6 bases, and the interval between the two ends is 10 bases. CDR1 is given as GTSNPN and CDR2 as SVGIG, both from the germline V gene (reference sequence). The CDR3 runs 11 residues from the cysteine to the phenylalanine. Only CDR3 DNA remains: 33 bases, in frame from the first base. With regard to this clone: Its specific antigen is unknown. No base quality information exists; no much larger clone differs at one position.

The meaning of the sample's time point label: baseline before first vaccination. The vaccinee samples were drawn from two UK trials, COV001 and COV002, one of which was a single-blind randomized controlled phase 2/3 trial testing AZD1222 (ChAdOx1 nCoV-19) in healthy adults. For TCRbeta chain sequencing, PBMC samples were collected from trial participants at day 0 and at day 28 after the second dose. This clonotype was sampled from an adult in good health. This material consisted of peripheral blood, taken on day 0 of AZD1222 vaccination. The rearrangement combines TRBV30 with TRBJ1-1; confidence is insufficient to name the D gene. The CDR3 region has the sequence CAWDRRAEAFF. DNA sequence: TGTGCCTGGGATAGACGTGCTGAAGCTTTCTTT.